The present T cell receptor beta chain was sequenced within a study of shared clonotypes between healthy human individuals (dated by TCRdb to 2020 to 2022). In terms of the full investigation: The cohort included three men and a couple of women between 18 and 49 years of age. Per donor, three plates each were used for CD4 naive and CD4 memory, two for CD8 naive, and one for CD8 memory. Leukapheresis yielded between about 0.9 and 8.9 billion PBMCs per donor. Libraries were prepared and TCR repertoires were sequenced by different laboratories using diverse techniques, in order to increase sequencing depth and limit assay-specific biases. Blood TCR repertoires of about five healthy adults were deeply sequenced to estimate repertoire size and the extent of clonotype sharing between individuals.

Regarding this clone: What antigen it recognizes has not been identified. Base qualities are not recorded, but no much larger clone differs from it by a single base.

The V end loses 3 bases and the J end loses 4 bases, and a stretch of 16 bases separates them. The CDR3, from cysteine to phenylalanine, totals 15 residues. CDR3 DNA only is kept here, 45 bases in frame from base 1. CDR1 KGHSH and CDR2 LQKENI were looked up in the germline V gene. TCR CDR3 regions were amplified from genomic DNA by multiplex PCR using the deep immunoSEQ assay. Extracted genomic DNA from each cell subset was distributed evenly across all wells of several immunoSEQ 96-well plates, and each plate was treated as a replicate. For sorted subsets, 200 to 250 ng of genomic DNA, equivalent to 30,000 or so T cell genomes, went into each replicate PCR. Purified libraries were measured with a Qubit 3.0 fluorometer, size-checked on a Bioanalyzer 2100, and measured again with the KAPA Library Quantification kit. A separate single-read 150-cycle Illumina NextSeq 550 flow cell was used to sequence each immunoSEQ 96-well plate. The authors' analysis ran thus. Because only junctional sequences without quality scores were contained in the immunoSEQ output, filtering matching that applied to full-length reads could not be performed. Sequences were annotated with PyIR, a Python wrapper for IgBLAST v1.9, using IMGT germline references to assign V/J genes and CDR3. Any read was removed if the V/J assignment was weak (E-value above 1e-6), the CDR3 was missing, or the read contained stop codons, out-of-frame junctions, or ambiguous translated residues. V3J clonotypes were defined as sequences sharing an identical inferred V gene, J gene, and CDR3 amino acid sequence. Percentage overlap between repertoires was computed as shared unique clonotypes divided by the size of the smaller repertoire. Repertoire richness was assessed with RTK rarefaction, the Chao1 estimator, and Recon v2.1 estimates of unobserved clonotypes. Generation probabilities for all TCRbeta clonotypes obtained by the gDNA method from four donors were computed using OLGA. TCRdb limited this immuneACCESS table to in-frame rearrangements with V and J called. A share of clones is missing; checked studies link under half to unresolved V genes, and the rest is unexplained. That table supplies the V and J calls and clone size; D and trimming were determined from the DNA. Present in this sample are about 1.5 million clones, 95% to 99% of which were seen just once. The ten largest clones add up to 0.4% to 0.55% of the sample.

What the work shows at the level of the full study, not this receptor alone: When several donors were compared, the shared fraction of clonotypes was about 5.2% for naive CD4, less than 4% for naive CD8, 2.3% for memory CD4, and around 0.37% for memory CD8. Estimated clonotype richness was generally larger for naive than for memory subsets. Because the study included only a small number of donors, the genetic and exposure-history diversity represented was limited. Sampling was restricted to blood, and TCR repertoires in tissue are likely to differ from TCR repertoires in blood. Compared with non-shared clonotypes, the clonotypes found in all four sorted-subset donors had higher generation probabilities. Pairwise subsampling indicated that sequencing depth was expected to affect the degree of clonotype sharing among donors. Incomplete sequencing was indicated by rarefaction of sorted-subset datasets, despite the large sequencing depth.

Healthy HIV-negative adults with no recently reported acute infections or vaccinations were included as donors. Only Caucasian adults living in Nashville, Tennessee, USA were represented among the donors. CD4+ T cells were enriched by magnetic negative selection; naive cells were then positively selected on CD45RA, and the negative fraction formed the memory subset. Blood was obtained by leukapheresis, after which PBMCs were separated by Ficoll-Histopaque density gradient centrifugation and cryopreserved in liquid nitrogen vapor phase. Analytical flow cytometry was used to check the purity and quantity of every magnetically sorted T cell population. From each sorted fraction, genomic DNA was isolated and quantified by UV absorbance on a Nanodrop 2000c.

The sequence joins TRBV18 to TRBJ2-7; matching of 6 bases hints at TRBD2 as the D gene. The TCR sequence derives from a man younger than 45 in good health. The sequencing sample was made of naive CD4+ T cells sorted from blood. Taken with the paper, the label for cell subset or site translates to: CD45RA+ positively selected. The CDR3 loop reads CASSPPGAGGYEQYF. The DNA reads TGTGCCAGCTCACCTCCTGGGGCCGGGGGTTACGAGCAGTACTTC.